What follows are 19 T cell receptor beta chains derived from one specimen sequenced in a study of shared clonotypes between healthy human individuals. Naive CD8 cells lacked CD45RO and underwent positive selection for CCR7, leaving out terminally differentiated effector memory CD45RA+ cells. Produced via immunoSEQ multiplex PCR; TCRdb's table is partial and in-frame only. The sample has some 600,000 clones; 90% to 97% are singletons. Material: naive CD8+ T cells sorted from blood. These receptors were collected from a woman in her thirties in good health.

The CDR3 region is CASSVLAGSQETQYF. CDR3 nucleotides: TGTGCCAGCAGTGTTCTAGCGGGCTCCCAAGAGACCCAGTACTTC. V is TRBV6-1 and J is TRBJ2-5, with TRBD2 matching 8 bases. The J segment lost 1 base and the V segment lost 4 bases, leaving 5 bases of the junction unmatched. This CDR3 region has 15 residues. The germline V gene encodes CDR1 MNHNS and CDR2 SASEGT.

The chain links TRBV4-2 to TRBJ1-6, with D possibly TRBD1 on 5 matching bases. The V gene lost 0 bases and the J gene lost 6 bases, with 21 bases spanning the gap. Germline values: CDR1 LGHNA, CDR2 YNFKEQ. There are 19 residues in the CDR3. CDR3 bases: TGTGCCAGCAGCCAAGAGGAGGGTAGCAGGGATTTGGGTAATTCACCCCTCCACTTT. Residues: CASSQEEGSRDLGNSPLHF.

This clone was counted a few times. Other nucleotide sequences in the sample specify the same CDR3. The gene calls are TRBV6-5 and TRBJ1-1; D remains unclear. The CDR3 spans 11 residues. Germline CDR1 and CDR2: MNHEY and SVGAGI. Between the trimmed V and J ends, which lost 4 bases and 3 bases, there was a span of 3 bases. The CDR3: CASSSYTEAFF. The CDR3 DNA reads TGTGCCAGCAGTTCCTACACTGAAGCTTTCTTT.

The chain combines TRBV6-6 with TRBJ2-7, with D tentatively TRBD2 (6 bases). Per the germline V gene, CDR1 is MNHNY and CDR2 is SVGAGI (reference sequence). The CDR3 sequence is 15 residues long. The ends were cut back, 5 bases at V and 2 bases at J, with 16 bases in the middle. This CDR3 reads CASSGHRTTAYEQYF. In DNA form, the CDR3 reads TGTGCCAGCAGTGGGCACAGGACTACAGCCTACGAGCAGTACTTC.

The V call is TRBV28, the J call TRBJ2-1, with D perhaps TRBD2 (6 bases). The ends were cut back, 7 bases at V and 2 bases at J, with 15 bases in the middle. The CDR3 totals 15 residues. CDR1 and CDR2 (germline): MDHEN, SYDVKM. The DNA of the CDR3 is TGTGCCAGCATTCCCACGGGACTCCCCTACAATGAGCAGTTCTTC. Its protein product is CASIPTGLPYNEQFF.

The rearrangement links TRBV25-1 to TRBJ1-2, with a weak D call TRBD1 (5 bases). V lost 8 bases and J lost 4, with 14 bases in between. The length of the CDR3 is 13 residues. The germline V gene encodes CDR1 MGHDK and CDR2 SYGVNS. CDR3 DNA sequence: TGTGCCAGCGCAGCAGGGAGGTCCTATGGCTACACCTTC. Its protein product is CASAAGRSYGYTF.

Written as DNA, the CDR3 is TGCGCCAGCAGTCAATCGATAGCGGGGGACACCGGGGAGCTGTTTTTT. Protein: CASSQSIAGDTGELFF. This chain joins TRBV23-1 and TRBJ2-2; 9 bases agree with TRBD2. TRBV23-1 is filed as an ORF, its function uncertain. The ends lost 0 bases at V and 3 bases at J; junction bases unmatched: 2. This CDR3 has 16 amino acids.

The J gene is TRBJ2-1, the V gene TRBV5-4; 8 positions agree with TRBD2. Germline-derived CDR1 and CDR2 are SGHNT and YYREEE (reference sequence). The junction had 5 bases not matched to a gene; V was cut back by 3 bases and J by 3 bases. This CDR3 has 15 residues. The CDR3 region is CASSYGLAHYNEQFF. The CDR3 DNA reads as TGTGCCAGCAGCTATGGACTAGCACACTACAATGAGCAGTTCTTC.

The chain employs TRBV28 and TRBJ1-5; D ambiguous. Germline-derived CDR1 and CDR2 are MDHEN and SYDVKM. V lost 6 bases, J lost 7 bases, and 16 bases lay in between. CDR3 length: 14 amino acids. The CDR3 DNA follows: TGTGCCAGCAGCCGCATTTGGGATGCCCAGCCCCAGCATTTT. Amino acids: CASSRIWDAQPQHF.

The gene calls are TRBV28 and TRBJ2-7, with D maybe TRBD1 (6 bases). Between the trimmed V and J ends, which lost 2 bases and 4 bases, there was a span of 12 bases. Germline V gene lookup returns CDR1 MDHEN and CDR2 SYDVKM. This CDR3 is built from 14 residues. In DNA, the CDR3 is TGTGCCAGCAGTTTAGCAGGGGCCGAGTACGAGCAGTACTTC. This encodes CASSLAGAEYEQYF.

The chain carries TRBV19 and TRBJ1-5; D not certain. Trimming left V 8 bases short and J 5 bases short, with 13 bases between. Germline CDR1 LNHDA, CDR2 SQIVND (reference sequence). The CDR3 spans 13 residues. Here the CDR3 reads CASRTGWDQPQHF. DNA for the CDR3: TGTGCCAGTCGGACGGGGTGGGATCAGCCCCAGCATTTT.

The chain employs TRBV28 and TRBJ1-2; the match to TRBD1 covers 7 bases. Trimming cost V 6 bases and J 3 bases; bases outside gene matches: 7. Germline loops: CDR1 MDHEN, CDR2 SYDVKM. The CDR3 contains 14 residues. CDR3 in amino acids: CASSSGQPHYGYTF. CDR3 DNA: TGTGCCAGCAGCTCGGGACAGCCTCACTATGGCTACACCTTC.

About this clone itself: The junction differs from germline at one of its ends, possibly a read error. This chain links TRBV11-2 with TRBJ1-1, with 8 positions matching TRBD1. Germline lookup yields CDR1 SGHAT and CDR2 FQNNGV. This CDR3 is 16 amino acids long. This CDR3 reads CASSLDRGRTNTEAFF. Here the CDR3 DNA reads TGTGCCAGCAGCCTAGACAGGGGTCGTACCAACACTGAAGCTTTCTTT.

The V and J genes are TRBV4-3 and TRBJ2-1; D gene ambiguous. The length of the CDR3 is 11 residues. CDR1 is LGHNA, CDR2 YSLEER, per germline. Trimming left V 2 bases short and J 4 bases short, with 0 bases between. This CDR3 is CASSQYNEQFF. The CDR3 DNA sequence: TGCGCCAGCAGCCAATACAATGAGCAGTTCTTC.

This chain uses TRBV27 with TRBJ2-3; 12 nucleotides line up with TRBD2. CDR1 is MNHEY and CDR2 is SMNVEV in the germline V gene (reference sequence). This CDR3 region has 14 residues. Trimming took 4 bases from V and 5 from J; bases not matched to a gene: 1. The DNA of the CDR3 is TGTGCCAGCAGTTCGGGACTAGCGGGAGATACGCAGTATTTT. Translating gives CASSSGLAGDTQYF.

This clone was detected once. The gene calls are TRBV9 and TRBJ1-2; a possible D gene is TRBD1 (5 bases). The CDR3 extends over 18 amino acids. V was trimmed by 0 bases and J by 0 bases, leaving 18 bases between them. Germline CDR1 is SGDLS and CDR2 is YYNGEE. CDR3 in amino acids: CASSVEREGWRSNYGYTF. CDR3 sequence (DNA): TGTGCCAGCAGCGTAGAGCGGGAGGGGTGGAGGTCTAACTATGGCTACACCTTC.

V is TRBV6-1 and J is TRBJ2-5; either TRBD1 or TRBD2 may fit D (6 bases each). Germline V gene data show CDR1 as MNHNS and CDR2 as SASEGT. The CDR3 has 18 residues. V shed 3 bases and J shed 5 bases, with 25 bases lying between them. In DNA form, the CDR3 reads TGTGCCAGCAGTGATGAGCACCGGACAGCGGAGGCGGGGGAGACCCAGTACTTC. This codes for CASSDEHRTAEAGETQYF.

This CDR3 reads CSVDTGTSYEQYF. The CDR3 DNA follows: TGCAGCGTTGACACCGGGACTAGCTACGAGCAGTACTTC. The V and J genes are TRBV29-1 and TRBJ2-7; TRBD2 aligns across 8 bases. After removal of 3 bases from V and 3 bases from J, the junction contained 4 bases not matched to a gene. The germline V gene has CDR1 SQVTM and CDR2 ANQGSEA. This CDR3 is 13 amino acids long.

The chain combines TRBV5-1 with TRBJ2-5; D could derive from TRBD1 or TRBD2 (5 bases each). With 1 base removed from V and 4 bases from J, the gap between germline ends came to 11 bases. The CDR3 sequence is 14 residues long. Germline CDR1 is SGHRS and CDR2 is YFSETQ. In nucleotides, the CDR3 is TGCGCCAGCAGCTTGTTGGGGGTATTAGAGACCCAGTACTTC. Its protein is CASSLLGVLETQYF.